This entry concerns a single T cell receptor beta chain. It was with a sample-barcoded 5' primer and a J-beta primer mix that a second PCR of about 6 to 11 cycles was run. TCRdb analysed the 5' RACE reads with MiXCR anew, one entry per CDR3 protein. The repertoire includes around 1,000,000 distinct CDR3 sequences, around two fifths of them detected once, and roughly 14% sits in the top ten. The data originate from a study of blood T cells in healthy people across ages. Germline V gives CDR1 DFQATT, CDR2 SNEGSKA (reference sequence). Trimming cost V 4 bases and J 1 base, with 10 bases left between them. The CDR3 length is 13 residues.

The source of this sequence is a man younger than 30 in good health. The rearrangement links TRBV20-1 to TRBJ1-1; D is uncertain. Sequencing used blood. CDR3 amino acids: CSATADGNTEAFF. In DNA, the CDR3 is TGCAGTGCTACCGCGGACGGGAACACTGAAGCTTTCTTT.